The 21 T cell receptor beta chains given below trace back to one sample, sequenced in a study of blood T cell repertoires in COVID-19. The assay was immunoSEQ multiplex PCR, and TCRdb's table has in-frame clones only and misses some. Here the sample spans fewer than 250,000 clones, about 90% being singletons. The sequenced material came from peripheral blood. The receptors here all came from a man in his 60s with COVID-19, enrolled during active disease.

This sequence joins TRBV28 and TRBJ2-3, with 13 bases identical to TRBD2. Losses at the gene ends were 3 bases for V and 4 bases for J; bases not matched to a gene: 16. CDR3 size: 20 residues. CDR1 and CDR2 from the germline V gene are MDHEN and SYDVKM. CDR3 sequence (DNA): TGTGCCAGCAGTTTTCCACGGACTAGCGGGAGCATTAATCGGCCAGATACGCAGTATTTT. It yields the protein CASSFPRTSGSINRPDTQYF.

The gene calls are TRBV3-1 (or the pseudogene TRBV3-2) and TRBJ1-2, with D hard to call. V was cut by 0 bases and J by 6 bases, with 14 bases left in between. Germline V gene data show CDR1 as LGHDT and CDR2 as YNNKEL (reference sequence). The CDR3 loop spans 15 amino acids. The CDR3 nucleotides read TGTGCCAGCAGCCAAGAAGGAAATCGAGGGAATGGCTACACCTTC. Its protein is CASSQEGNRGNGYTF.

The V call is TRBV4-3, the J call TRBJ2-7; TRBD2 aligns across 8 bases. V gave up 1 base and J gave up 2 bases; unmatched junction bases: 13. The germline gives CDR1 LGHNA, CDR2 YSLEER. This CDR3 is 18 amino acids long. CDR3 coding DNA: TGCGCCAGCAGCCAAGGCTCTACCCGAAGCGGGAGCGCCTACGAGCAGTACTTC. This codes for CASSQGSTRSGSAYEQYF.

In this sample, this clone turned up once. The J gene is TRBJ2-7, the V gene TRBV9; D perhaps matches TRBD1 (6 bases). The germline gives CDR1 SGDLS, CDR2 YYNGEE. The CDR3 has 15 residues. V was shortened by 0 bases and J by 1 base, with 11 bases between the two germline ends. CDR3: CASSVEGHASYEQYF. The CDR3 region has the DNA TGTGCCAGCAGCGTAGAGGGACACGCATCCTACGAGCAGTACTTC. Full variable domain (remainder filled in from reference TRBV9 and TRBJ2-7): DSGVTQTPKHLITATGQRVTLRCSPRSGDLSVYWYQQSLDQGLQFLIQYYNGEERAKGNILERFSAQQFPDLHSELNLSSLELGDSALYFCASSVEGHASYEQYFGPGTRLTVT.

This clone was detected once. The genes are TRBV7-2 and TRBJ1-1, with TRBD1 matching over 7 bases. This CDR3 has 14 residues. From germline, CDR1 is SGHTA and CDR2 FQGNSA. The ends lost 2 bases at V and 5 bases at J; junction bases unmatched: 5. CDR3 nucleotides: TGTGCCAGCAGCTTAACGACAGGGAATACTGAAGCTTTCTTT. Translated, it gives CASSLTTGNTEAFF. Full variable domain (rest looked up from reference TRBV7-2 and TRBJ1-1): GAGVSQSPSNKVTEKGKDVELRCDPISGHTALYWYRQSLGQGLEFLIYFQGNSAPDKSGLPSDRFSAERTGGSVSTLTIQRTQQEDSAVYLCASSLTTGNTEAFFGQGTRLTVV.

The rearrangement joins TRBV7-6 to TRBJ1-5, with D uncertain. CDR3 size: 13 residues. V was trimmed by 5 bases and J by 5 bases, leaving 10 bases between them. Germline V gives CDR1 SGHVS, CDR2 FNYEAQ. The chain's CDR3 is CASSTRLDQPQHF. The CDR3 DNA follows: TGTGCCAGCAGCACGCGACTGGATCAGCCCCAGCATTTT.

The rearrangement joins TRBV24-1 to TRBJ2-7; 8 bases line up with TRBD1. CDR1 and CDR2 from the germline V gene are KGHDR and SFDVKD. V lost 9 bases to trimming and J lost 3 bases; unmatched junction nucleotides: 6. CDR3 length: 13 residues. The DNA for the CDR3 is TGTGCCACCCTGGACAGGGTTAGCTACGAGCAGTACTTC. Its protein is CATLDRVSYEQYF.

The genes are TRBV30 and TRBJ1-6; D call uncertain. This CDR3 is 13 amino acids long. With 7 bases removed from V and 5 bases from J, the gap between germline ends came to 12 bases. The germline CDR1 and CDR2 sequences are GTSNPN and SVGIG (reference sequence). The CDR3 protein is CALQQQHNSPLHF. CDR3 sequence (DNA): TGTGCCTTGCAACAGCAGCATAATTCACCCCTCCACTTT.

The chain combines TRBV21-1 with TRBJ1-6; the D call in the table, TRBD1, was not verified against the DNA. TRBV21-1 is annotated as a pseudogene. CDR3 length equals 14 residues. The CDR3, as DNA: TGTGCCAGCAGCAAAAATGGCATTTATTCACCCCTCCACTTT. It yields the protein CASSKNGIYSPLHF.

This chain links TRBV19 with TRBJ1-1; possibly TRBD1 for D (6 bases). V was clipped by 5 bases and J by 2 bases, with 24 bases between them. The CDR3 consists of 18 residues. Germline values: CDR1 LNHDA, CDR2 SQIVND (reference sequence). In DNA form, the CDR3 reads TGTGCCAGTAGTGGCAGCAGGGGCTCGATTTTCCGAAACACTGAAGCTTTCTTT. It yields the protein CASSGSRGSIFRNTEAFF.

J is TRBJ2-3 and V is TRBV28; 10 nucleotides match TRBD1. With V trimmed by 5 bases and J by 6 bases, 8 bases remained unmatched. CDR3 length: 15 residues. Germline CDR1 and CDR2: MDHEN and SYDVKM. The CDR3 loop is CASSGGQGFDDTQYF. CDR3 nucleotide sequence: TGTGCCAGCAGTGGGGGACAGGGGTTTGACGATACGCAGTATTTT.

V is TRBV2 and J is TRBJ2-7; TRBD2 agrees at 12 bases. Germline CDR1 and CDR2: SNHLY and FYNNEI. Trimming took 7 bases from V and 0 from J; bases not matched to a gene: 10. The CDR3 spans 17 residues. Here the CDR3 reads CASISGLAGPSSYEQYF. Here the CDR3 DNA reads TGTGCCAGCATCTCGGGACTAGCGGGTCCGAGCTCCTACGAGCAGTACTTC.

The CDR3 DNA follows: TGTGCCAGCAGCGTAGGGGGAGCGGGGGCCGCTAATGAGCAGTTCTTC. Translation gives CASSVGGAGAANEQFF. The chain links TRBV9 to TRBJ2-1, with 8 bases matching TRBD2. The CDR3 length is 16 residues. CDR1 is SGDLS, CDR2 YYNGEE, per germline. V lost 0 bases and J lost 7; bases outside the gene matches: 9.

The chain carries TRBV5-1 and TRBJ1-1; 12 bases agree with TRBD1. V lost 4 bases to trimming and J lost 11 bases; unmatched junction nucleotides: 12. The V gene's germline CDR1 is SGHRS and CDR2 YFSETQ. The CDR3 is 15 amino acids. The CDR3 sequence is CASSGRGQGAGVAFF. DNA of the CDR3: TGCGCCAGCAGCGGGAGGGGACAGGGGGCTGGGGTTGCTTTCTTT.

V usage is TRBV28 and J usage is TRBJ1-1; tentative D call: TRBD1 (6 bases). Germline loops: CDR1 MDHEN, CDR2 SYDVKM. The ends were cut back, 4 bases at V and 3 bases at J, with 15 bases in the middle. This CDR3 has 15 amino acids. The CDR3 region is CASSSTGLGYTEAFF. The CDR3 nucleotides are TGTGCCAGCAGTTCAACAGGGTTAGGGTACACTGAAGCTTTCTTT.

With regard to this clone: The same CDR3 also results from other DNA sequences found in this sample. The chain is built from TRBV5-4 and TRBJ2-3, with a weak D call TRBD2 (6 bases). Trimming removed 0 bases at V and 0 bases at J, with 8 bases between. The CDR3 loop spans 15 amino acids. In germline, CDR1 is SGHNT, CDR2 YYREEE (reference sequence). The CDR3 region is CASSLGGTSTDTQYF. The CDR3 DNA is TGTGCCAGCAGCTTGGGTGGGACTAGCACAGATACGCAGTATTTT. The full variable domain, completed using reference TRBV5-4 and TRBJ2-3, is ETGVTQSPTHLIKTRGQQVTLRCSSQSGHNTVSWYQQALGQGPQFIFQYYREEENGRGNFPPRFSGLQFPNYSSELNVNALELDDSALYLCASSLGGTSTDTQYFGPGTRLTVL.

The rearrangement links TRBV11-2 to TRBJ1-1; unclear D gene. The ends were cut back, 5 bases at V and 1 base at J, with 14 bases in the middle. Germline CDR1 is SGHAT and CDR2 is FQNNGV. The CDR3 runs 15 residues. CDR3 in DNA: TGTGCCAGCAGCGCTCCCGGGAGGAGGAACACTGAAGCTTTCTTT. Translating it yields CASSAPGRRNTEAFF. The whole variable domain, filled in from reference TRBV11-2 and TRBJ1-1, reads EAGVAQSPRYKIIEKRQSVAFWCNPISGHATLYWYQQILGQGPKLLIQFQNNGVVDDSQLPKDRFSAERLKGVDSTLKIQPAKLEDSAVYLCASSAPGRRNTEAFFGQGTRLTVV.

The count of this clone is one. This CDR3 reads CASSRSTGSWDEQFF. In DNA form, the CDR3 reads TGTGCCAGCAGTAGATCCACAGGGAGCTGGGATGAGCAGTTCTTC. The V call is TRBV27, the J call TRBJ2-1; TRBD1 might be the D (6 bases). Trimming shortened V by 5 bases and J by 8 bases, and 19 bases separated the two germline ends. Germline V lookup: CDR1 MNHEY, CDR2 SMNVEV (reference sequence). CDR3 size: 15 residues.

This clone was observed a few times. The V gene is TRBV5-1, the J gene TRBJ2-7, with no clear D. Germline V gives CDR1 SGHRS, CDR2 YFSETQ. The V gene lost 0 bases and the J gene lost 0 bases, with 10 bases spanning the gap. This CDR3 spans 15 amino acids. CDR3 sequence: CASSLDVSFSYEQYF. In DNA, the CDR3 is TGCGCCAGCAGCTTGGATGTGAGTTTCTCCTACGAGCAGTACTTC.

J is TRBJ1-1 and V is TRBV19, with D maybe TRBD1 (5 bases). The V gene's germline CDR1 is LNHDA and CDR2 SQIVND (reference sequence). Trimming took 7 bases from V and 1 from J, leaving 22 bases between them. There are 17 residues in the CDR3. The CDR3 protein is CASNGGVGTATNTEAFF. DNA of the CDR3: TGTGCCAGTAATGGGGGGGTCGGCACAGCGACGAACACTGAAGCTTTCTTT.

The CDR3 DNA follows: TGTGCCACCAGCAGTCAAACAGGGGTTAACAATGAGCAGTTCTTC. As protein: CATSSQTGVNNEQFF. This chain connects TRBV15 to TRBJ2-1; 7 positions agree with TRBD1. Germline V gene data show CDR1 as LNHNV and CDR2 as YYDKDF (reference sequence). The CDR3 consists of 15 residues. V gave up 3 bases and J gave up 5 bases; unmatched junction bases: 7.